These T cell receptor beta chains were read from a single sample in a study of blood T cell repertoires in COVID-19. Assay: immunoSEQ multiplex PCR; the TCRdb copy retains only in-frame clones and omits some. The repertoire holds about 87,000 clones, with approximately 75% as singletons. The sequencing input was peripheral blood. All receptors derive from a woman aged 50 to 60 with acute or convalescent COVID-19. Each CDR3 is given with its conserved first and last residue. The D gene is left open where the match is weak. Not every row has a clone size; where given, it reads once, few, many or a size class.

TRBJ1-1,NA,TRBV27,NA,CASSPNRDTEAFF,TGTGCCAGCAGTCCGAACAGGGACACTGAAGCTTTCTTT
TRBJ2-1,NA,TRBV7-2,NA,CASSLAGSSYNEQFF,TGTGCCAGCAGCTTAGCGGGGAGCTCCTACAATGAGCAGTTCTTC
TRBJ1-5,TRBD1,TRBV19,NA,CASSATGGNQPQHF,TGTGCCAGTAGCGCTACAGGGGGCAATCAGCCCCAGCATTTT
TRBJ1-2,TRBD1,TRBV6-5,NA,CASSYGTGGAYGYTF,TGTGCCAGCAGTTACGGGACAGGGGGCGCCTATGGCTACACCTTC
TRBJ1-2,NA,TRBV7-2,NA,CASSPAGVGGYTF,TGTGCCAGCAGCCCAGCCGGGGTCGGGGGCTACACCTTC
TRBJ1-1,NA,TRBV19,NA,CATAGGRANTEAFF,TGTGCCACAGCGGGGGGGAGAGCGAACACTGAAGCTTTCTTT
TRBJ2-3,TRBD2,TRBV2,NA,CASSMGLGPDTQYF,TGTGCCAGCAGTATGGGACTAGGCCCAGATACGCAGTATTTT
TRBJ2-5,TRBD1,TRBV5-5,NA,CASSLTGEETQYF,TGTGCCAGCAGCTTAACAGGGGAAGAGACCCAGTACTTC
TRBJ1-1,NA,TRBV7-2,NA,CASSLHRVEGTEAFF,TGTGCCAGCAGCCTACACAGGGTAGAGGGCACTGAAGCTTTCTTT
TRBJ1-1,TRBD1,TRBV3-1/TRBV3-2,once,CASRETGGTEAFF,TGTGCCAGCAGGGAAACAGGGGGCACTGAAGCTTTCTTT
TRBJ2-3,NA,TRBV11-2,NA,CASSLDPLTTSDTQYF,TGTGCCAGCAGCTTAGATCCTCTTACCACTTCAGATACGCAGTATTTT
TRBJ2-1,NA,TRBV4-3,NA,CASSQSQGSPFF,TGCGCCAGCAGCCAATCCCAGGGGAGTCCGTTCTTC
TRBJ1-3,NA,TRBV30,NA,CATKGHSGNTIYF,TGTGCTACGAAGGGGCACTCTGGAAACACCATATATTTT
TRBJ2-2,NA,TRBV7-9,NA,CASSLDGGTGELFF,TGTGCCAGCAGCTTAGACGGGGGAACCGGGGAGCTGTTTTTT
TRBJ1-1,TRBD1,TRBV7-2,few,CASSPPAGGNTEAFF,TGTGCCAGCAGCCCCCCCGCAGGGGGGAACACTGAAGCTTTCTTT
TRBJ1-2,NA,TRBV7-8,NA,CASSLRGNYYGYTF,TGTGCCAGCAGCTTACGGGGAAACTACTATGGCTACACCTTC
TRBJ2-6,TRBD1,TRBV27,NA,CASSLIRRGLGANVLTF,TGTGCCAGCAGTCTAATTCGCAGGGGGCTCGGGGCCAACGTCCTGACTTTC
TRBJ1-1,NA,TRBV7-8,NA,CASSPNLEAFF,TGTGCCAGCAGCCCTAACCTTGAAGCTTTCTTT
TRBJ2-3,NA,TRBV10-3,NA,CAISDSDTQYF,TGTGCCATCAGCGACTCGGATACGCAGTATTTT
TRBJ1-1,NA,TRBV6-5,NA,CASRLLDRLDTEAFF,TGTGCCAGCAGATTACTAGACAGGCTGGACACTGAAGCTTTCTTT
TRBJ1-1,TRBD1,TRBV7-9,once,CASSEQGEGTEAFF,TGTGCCAGCAGCGAACAGGGGGAGGGCACTGAAGCTTTCTTT
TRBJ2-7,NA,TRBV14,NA,CASSRTRGAWDEQYF,TGTGCCAGCAGCCGGACTCGGGGGGCCTGGGACGAGCAGTACTTC
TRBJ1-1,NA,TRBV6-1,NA,CASSEDLLQGRFDTEAFF,TGTGCCAGCAGTGAAGACCTTCTACAGGGCCGTTTCGACACTGAAGCTTTCTTT
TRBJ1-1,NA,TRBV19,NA,CASSIQGDTEAFF,TGTGCCAGTAGTATCCAGGGTGACACTGAAGCTTTCTTT
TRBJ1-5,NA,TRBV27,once,CASPYRDNSNQPQHF,TGTGCCAGTCCATACCGGGACAACAGCAATCAGCCCCAGCATTTT
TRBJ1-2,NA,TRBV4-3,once,CASSQDPQGSYGYTF,TGCGCCAGCAGCCAAGACCCACAGGGCTCCTATGGCTACACCTTC
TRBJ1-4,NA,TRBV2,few,CASIVRQAANEKLFF,TGTGCCAGCATCGTAAGACAGGCGGCTAATGAAAAACTGTTTTTT
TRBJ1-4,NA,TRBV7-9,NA,CASSFPPDEKLFF,TGTGCCAGCAGCTTCCCTCCGGATGAAAAACTGTTTTTT
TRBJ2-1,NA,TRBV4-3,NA,CASSQDAGTYNEQFF,TGCGCCAGCAGCCAAGATGCGGGGACCTACAATGAGCAGTTCTTC
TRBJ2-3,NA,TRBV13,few,CASSLTGGRVDTQYF,TGTGCCAGCAGCTTAACCGGGGGGCGGGTAGATACGCAGTATTTT
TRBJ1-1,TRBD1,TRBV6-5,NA,CASSPSSGGNTEAFF,TGTGCCAGCAGTCCCTCTTCAGGGGGGAACACTGAAGCTTTCTTT
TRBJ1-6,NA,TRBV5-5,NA,CASSLRIDNSPLHF,TGTGCCAGCAGCCTCCGTATAGATAATTCACCCCTCCACTTT
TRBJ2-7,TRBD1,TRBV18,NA,CASSSGQAISYEQYF,TGTGCCAGCTCATCGGGACAGGCGATTTCCTACGAGCAGTACTTC
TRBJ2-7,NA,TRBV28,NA,CASSFSPTGREQYF,TGTGCCAGCAGTTTTTCCCCGACAGGGAGGGAGCAGTACTTC
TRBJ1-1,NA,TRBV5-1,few,CASSLGQEYGVTEAFF,TGCGCCAGCAGCTTGGGGCAGGAGTACGGGGTCACTGAAGCTTTCTTT
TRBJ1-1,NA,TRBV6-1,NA,CASSEARNTEAFF,TGTGCCAGCAGTGAAGCCCGGAACACTGAAGCTTTCTTT
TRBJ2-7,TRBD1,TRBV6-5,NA,CASRKDRGGYEQYF,TGTGCCAGCAGAAAGGACAGGGGGGGGTACGAGCAGTACTTC
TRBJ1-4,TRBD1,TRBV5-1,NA,CASSLAQGGNEKLFF,TGCGCCAGCAGCTTGGCACAGGGGGGTAATGAAAAACTGTTTTTT
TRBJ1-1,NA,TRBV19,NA,CASTLQGVSTEAFF,TGTGCCAGTACCCTACAGGGTGTAAGTACTGAAGCTTTCTTT
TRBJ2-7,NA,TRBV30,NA,CAWRDTLRHYEQYF,TGTGCCTGGAGAGATACTCTTCGACACTACGAGCAGTACTTC
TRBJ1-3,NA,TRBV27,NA,CASSPGRVSGNTIYF,TGTGCCAGCAGTCCAGGGAGGGTATCTGGAAACACCATATATTTT
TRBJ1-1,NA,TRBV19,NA,CASSWSGGAIGTEAFF,TGTGCCAGTAGTTGGAGCGGGGGGGCGATAGGCACTGAAGCTTTCTTT
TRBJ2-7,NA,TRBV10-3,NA,CAISESARQGGGYEQYF,TGTGCCATCAGTGAGTCGGCCCGGCAGGGAGGGGGGTACGAGCAGTACTTC
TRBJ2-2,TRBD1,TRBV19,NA,CASMGQGSGTGELFF,TGTGCCAGTATGGGACAGGGCTCGGGCACCGGGGAGCTGTTTTTT
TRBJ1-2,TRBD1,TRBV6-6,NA,CASRGTGQPPHEGNTF,TGTGCCAGCAGGGGAACGGGACAGCCTCCTCATGAGGGGAACACCTTC
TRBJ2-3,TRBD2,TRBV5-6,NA,CASSLLAGGHTQYF,TGTGCCAGCAGCTTGCTAGCGGGGGGCCATACGCAGTATTTT
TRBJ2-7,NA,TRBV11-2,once,CASSFALLGEQYF,TGTGCCAGCAGCTTTGCCCTCCTCGGCGAGCAGTACTTC
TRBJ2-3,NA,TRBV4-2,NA,CASSPGRGDTQYF,TGTGCCAGCAGCCCAGGTAGGGGAGATACGCAGTATTTT
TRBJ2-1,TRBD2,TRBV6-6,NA,CASSPTGGIDEQFF,TGTGCCAGCTCCCCCACGGGGGGGATTGATGAGCAGTTCTTC
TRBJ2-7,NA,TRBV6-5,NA,CASSYSRLAYEQYF,TGTGCCAGCAGTTACTCCCGGCTAGCATACGAGCAGTACTTC
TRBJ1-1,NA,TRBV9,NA,CASSPLRAEAFF,TGTGCCAGCAGCCCCCTGAGGGCTGAAGCTTTCTTT
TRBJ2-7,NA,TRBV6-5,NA,CASSEGSLSSYEQYF,TGTGCCAGCTCGGAGGGCAGCCTAAGCTCCTACGAGCAGTACTTC
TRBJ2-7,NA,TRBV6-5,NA,CASRRDLDYEQYF,TGTGCCAGCAGACGGGATTTAGACTACGAGCAGTACTTC
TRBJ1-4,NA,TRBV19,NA,CASSIGQSATNEKLFF,TGTGCCAGTAGTATAGGGCAGTCCGCAACTAATGAAAAACTGTTTTTT